A few counts support the clone carrying this T cell receptor (delta chain). At one end, the junction sequence differs from germline, possibly due to a read error. Additional DNA sequences in this sample encode the identical CDR3. These data come from a study of gamma-delta T cells after stem cell transplantation. Germline CDR1 is TSWWSYY and CDR2 is QGS. The CDR3 extends over 22 amino acids. TCRdb re-processed the RT-PCR reads via CATT. The table has some 10,000 delta-chain clones, 1% to 1.5% seen once. Sequencing was performed on gamma-delta T cells. The V call is TRDV1, the J call TRDJ1; either TRDD2 or TRDD3 may fit D (8 bases each). The source of this sequence is a human donor. It is not recorded whose cells these are; they may come from a transplant donor. The CDR3: CALGEMDTVFLPGYGYTDKLIF. CDR3 nucleotides: TGTGCTCTTGGGGAAATGGATACGGTCTTCCTACCGGGATACGGGTACACCGATAAGCTCATCTTT.